This TCR beta chain was documented in a study of cytomegalovirus exposure and HLA in healthy donors. The PCR ran on 60 Vbeta and 13 Jbeta primers. Sequencing was performed with immunoSEQ multiplex PCR; in TCRdb, only in-frame clones are kept and a portion is missing. The sample lists about 140,000 clones, roughly 76% occurring once. The germline V gene encodes CDR1 SGHTA and CDR2 FQGNSA. The CDR3 is 16 residues long. The V and J ends lost 1 base and 4 bases, in that order; junction bases with no gene match: 8. This chain connects TRBV7-2 to TRBJ2-7; 9 positions agree with TRBD2. Sequenced input: PBMCs. This clonotype was sampled from a female donor in good health and CMV-seronegative. The CDR3: CASSLESASGVYEQYF. The CDR3 nucleotides read TGTGCCAGCAGCTTAGAAAGCGCTAGCGGGGTATACGAGCAGTACTTC.